This TCR beta chain was sequenced in a study of control samples from healthy donors and cancer patients. Here immunoSEQ multiplex PCR was the method, and the copy in TCRdb shows in-frame clones only, minus some. Of 25,000 to 35,000 clones listed, 79% are singletons. Germline V gene sequence: CDR1 SNHLY, CDR2 FYNNEI. V shed 5 bases and J shed 6 bases, with 14 bases lying between them. The CDR3 has 13 amino acids. The chain combines TRBV2 with TRBJ2-7; weak D call: TRBD1 (5 bases). Material for sequencing was PBMCs. This sequence was found in a man in his sixties with head and neck cancer. The CDR3 loop is CASSRDSSTEQYF. The CDR3 DNA reads as TGTGCCAGCAGTCGAGACAGTTCGACCGAGCAGTACTTC.